This is a list of T cell receptor beta chains from one sample in a study of long-term antiretroviral therapy in people with HIV. TCRdb's copy holds only in-frame clones and misses some; the assay was immunoSEQ multiplex PCR. The data hold almost 35,000 clones, with 85% to 95% observed a single time. Sequenced material: unsorted PBMCs, taken just over 5 years after starting antiretroviral therapy. These receptors were obtained from a woman in her 50s with HIV. Each CDR3 is given with its conserved first and last residue. The D gene is left open where the match is weak. Only some rows state a clone size, as once, few, many or a class for expanded clones.

j_call d_call v_call clone_size cdr3_aa cdr3_nt
TRBJ2-3 NA TRBV5-6 NA CASRRTASTDTQYF TGTGCCAGCCGAAGGACAGCTAGCACAGATACGCAGTATTTT
TRBJ1-2 NA TRBV2 few CASSDRVVYGYTF TGTGCCAGCAGTGACAGGGTAGTCTATGGCTACACCTTC
TRBJ1-2 NA TRBV7-9 once CASSPSGAYGYTF TGTGCCAGCAGCCCCTCCGGGGCGTATGGCTACACCTTC
TRBJ1-3 NA TRBV5-6 NA CASSLSSPGGNTIYF TGTGCCAGCAGCTTGTCTTCGCCAGGAGGAAACACCATATATTTT
TRBJ1-3 TRBD1 TRBV5-1 NA CASSLVTGNSGNTIYF TGCGCCAGCAGCTTGGTGACAGGGAACTCTGGAAACACCATATATTTT
TRBJ2-7 NA TRBV6-5 NA CASKKPGHRYEQYF TGTGCCAGCAAAAAGCCGGGACACCGCTACGAGCAGTACTTC
TRBJ2-7 NA TRBV7-8 NA CASSLGTGPYEQYF TGTGCCAGCAGCCTCGGGACGGGACCCTACGAGCAGTACTTC
TRBJ2-3 TRBD2 TRBV5-4 NA CASSFRGGLTDTQYF TGTGCCAGCAGCTTCCGGGGGGGACTCACAGATACGCAGTATTTT
TRBJ1-2 NA TRBV7-2 NA CASSLSTGINYGYTF TGTGCCAGCAGCTTATCTACGGGGATCAACTATGGCTACACCTTC
TRBJ2-1 TRBD2 TRBV11-1 NA CASSYERGGHNEQFF TGTGCCAGCAGCTACGAGCGGGGGGGTCACAATGAGCAGTTCTTC
TRBJ1-2 TRBD1 TRBV19 NA CASSHDAGTDYGYTF TGTGCCAGTAGCCACGATGCCGGGACAGACTATGGCTACACCTTC
TRBJ2-2 NA TRBV5-4 NA CASSLGSRGNTGELFF TGTGCCAGCAGCTTGGGCTCGCGGGGGAACACCGGGGAGCTGTTTTTT
TRBJ1-2 NA TRBV5-6 NA CAGSKDARGNYGYTF TGTGCCGGCAGCAAAGACGCACGAGGCAACTATGGCTACACCTTC
TRBJ2-7 TRBD1 TRBV29-1 NA CSVGAGGTYEQYF TGCAGCGTTGGGGCAGGGGGAACCTACGAGCAGTACTTC
TRBJ1-3 NA TRBV30 NA CAWTGAGNTIYF TGTGCCTGGACAGGGGCTGGAAACACCATATATTTT
TRBJ1-5 NA TRBV6-1 NA CASSEYVGGSNQPQHF TGTGCCAGCAGTGAATACGTAGGCGGGAGCAATCAGCCCCAGCATTTT
TRBJ1-5 NA TRBV20-1 NA CSATRNGPQHF TGCAGTGCTACTAGAAACGGGCCCCAGCATTTT
TRBJ2-7 NA TRBV2 NA CASGGFYEQYF TGTGCCAGTGGGGGATTTTACGAGCAGTACTTC
TRBJ1-2 TRBD1 TRBV6-5 NA CASSTGQGIRGYTF TGTGCCAGCAGTACGGGACAGGGGATCCGCGGCTACACCTTC
TRBJ2-1 TRBD2 TRBV6-4 NA CASRRGTSYNEQFF TGTGCCAGCAGGCGCGGGACTAGCTACAATGAGCAGTTCTTC
TRBJ1-4 NA TRBV30 NA CAARSPNEKLFF TGTGCCGCCAGGAGTCCTAATGAAAAACTGTTTTTT
TRBJ2-3 TRBD1 TRBV10-1 once CASSGGQDTDTQYF TGCGCCAGCAGTGGGGGACAGGACACAGATACGCAGTATTTT
TRBJ2-7 TRBD2 TRBV7-6 once CASSLEASGGYEQYF TGTGCCAGCAGCTTAGAGGCCAGCGGGGGTTACGAGCAGTACTTC
TRBJ1-6 TRBD1 TRBV4-1 once CASSQPDRGDSPLHF TGCGCCAGCAGCCAACCGGACAGGGGGGATTCACCCCTCCACTTT
TRBJ1-2 NA TRBV27 NA CASRDSRGTYGETF TGTGCCAGCAGGGACAGTAGGGGTACCTATGGTGAGACCTTC
TRBJ1-3 NA TRBV10-2 once CASSDGLARADTIYF TGCGCCAGCAGTGATGGTTTGGCCAGGGCGGACACCATATATTTT
TRBJ2-3 NA TRBV7-9 NA CASSPKGPDTQYF TGTGCCAGCAGCCCGAAGGGGCCAGATACGCAGTATTTT
TRBJ2-1 TRBD2 TRBV7-2 NA CASSSSGGATYNEQFF TGTGCCAGCAGCTCGAGCGGGGGGGCTACCTACAATGAGCAGTTCTTC
TRBJ2-7 TRBD1 TRBV2 NA CASEDRGWYEQYF TGTGCCAGCGAAGACAGGGGCTGGTACGAGCAGTACTTC
TRBJ1-2 NA TRBV25-1 NA CASSDQVGLQGYTF TGTGCCAGCAGTGACCAAGTGGGCTTGCAGGGCTACACCTTC
TRBJ2-2 NA TRBV7-9 NA CASSLDSRGTGELFF TGTGCCAGCAGCTTAGATTCGCGGGGAACCGGGGAGCTGTTTTTT
TRBJ2-3 TRBD2 TRBV9 NA CASSSRTSGSTDTQYF TGTGCCAGCAGCTCCCGGACTAGCGGGTCCACAGATACGCAGTATTTT
TRBJ2-7 NA TRBV19 NA CASSLQRWTATYEQYF TGTGCCAGTAGTTTACAGCGCTGGACAGCTACCTACGAGCAGTACTTC
TRBJ2-3 NA TRBV4-3 NA CASSQDYEDTQYF TGCGCCAGCAGCCAAGATTATGAGGATACGCAGTATTTT
TRBJ2-7 NA TRBV5-4 few CASSLDRALQYF TGTGCCAGCAGCTTGGACAGGGCCTTGCAGTACTTC
TRBJ2-7 TRBD1 TRBV7-3 NA CASSLRTTGVAYEQYF TGTGCCAGCAGCTTAAGGACGACAGGGGTTGCCTACGAGCAGTACTTC
TRBJ2-7 NA TRBV2 NA CASREPGVLGYEQYF TGTGCCAGCAGGGAACCGGGAGTCCTTGGCTACGAGCAGTACTTC
TRBJ1-6 TRBD1 TRBV11-3 NA CASSLTGYSPLHF TGTGCCAGCAGCTTGACAGGGTATTCACCCCTCCACTTT
TRBJ2-3 NA TRBV10-1 NA CASSPRGGGTDTQYF TGCGCCAGCAGTCCTAGGGGGGGCGGCACAGATACGCAGTATTTT
TRBJ2-7 TRBD2 TRBV4-1 NA CASSQEAGRNYEQYF TGCGCCAGCAGCCAAGAAGCGGGACGCAACTACGAGCAGTACTTC
TRBJ2-5 NA TRBV7-9 NA CASSSGPGGRETQYF TGTGCCAGCAGCTCCGGGCCCGGAGGGAGAGAGACCCAGTACTTC
TRBJ2-3 TRBD2 TRBV6-6 NA CASRGPTGGDTQYF TGTGCCAGCAGGGGACCGACGGGAGGAGATACGCAGTATTTT
TRBJ1-4 NA TRBV19 NA CASNKFLKAEKLFF TGTGCCAGTAACAAGTTCCTTAAGGCTGAAAAACTGTTTTTT